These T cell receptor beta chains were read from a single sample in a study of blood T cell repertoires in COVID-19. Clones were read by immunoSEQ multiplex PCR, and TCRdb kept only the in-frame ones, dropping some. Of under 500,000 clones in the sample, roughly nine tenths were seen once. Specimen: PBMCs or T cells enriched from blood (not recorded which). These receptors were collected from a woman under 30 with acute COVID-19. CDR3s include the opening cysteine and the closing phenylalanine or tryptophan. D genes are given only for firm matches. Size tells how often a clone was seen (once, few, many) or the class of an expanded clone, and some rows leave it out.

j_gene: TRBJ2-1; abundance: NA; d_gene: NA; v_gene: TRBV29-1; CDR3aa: CSVLEASNEQFF; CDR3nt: TGCAGCGTCCTAGAGGCGTCCAATGAGCAGTTCTTC
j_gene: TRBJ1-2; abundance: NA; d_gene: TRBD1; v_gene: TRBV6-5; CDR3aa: CASAGGYGYTF; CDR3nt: TGTGCCAGTGCAGGGGGCTATGGCTACACCTTC
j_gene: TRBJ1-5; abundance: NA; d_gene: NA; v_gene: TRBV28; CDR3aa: CATTQANNQPQHF; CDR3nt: TGTGCCACTACACAGGCGAATAATCAGCCCCAGCATTTT
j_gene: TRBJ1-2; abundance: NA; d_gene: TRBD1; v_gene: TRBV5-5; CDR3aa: CASSPGQGAYGYTF; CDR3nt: TGTGCCAGCAGCCCAGGACAGGGGGCGTATGGCTACACCTTC
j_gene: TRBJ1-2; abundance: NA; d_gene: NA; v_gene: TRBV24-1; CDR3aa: CATSEGRAHGYTF; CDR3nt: TGTGCCACCAGTGAAGGGAGGGCTCACGGCTACACCTTC
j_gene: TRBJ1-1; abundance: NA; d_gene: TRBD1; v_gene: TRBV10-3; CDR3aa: CAIGGDRVTEAFF; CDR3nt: TGTGCCATCGGGGGGGACAGGGTCACTGAAGCTTTCTTT
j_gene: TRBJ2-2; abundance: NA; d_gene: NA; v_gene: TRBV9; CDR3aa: CASSVLGGNTGELFF; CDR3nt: TGTGCCAGCAGCGTATTGGGGGGAAACACCGGGGAGCTGTTTTTT
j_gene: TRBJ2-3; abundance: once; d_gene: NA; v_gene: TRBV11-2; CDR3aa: CASSFTAGEDTQYF; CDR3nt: TGTGCCAGCAGCTTTACCGCAGGGGAAGATACGCAGTATTTT
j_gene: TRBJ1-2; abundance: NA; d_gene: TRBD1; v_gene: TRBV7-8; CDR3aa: CASSTQTGTYGYTF; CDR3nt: TGTGCCAGCAGCACGCAGACAGGGACCTATGGCTACACCTTC
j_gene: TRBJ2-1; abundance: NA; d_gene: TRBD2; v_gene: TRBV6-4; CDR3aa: CASSPSARTSSYNEQFF; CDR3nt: TGTGCCAGCAGCCCCTCCGCCAGGACTAGCTCCTACAATGAGCAGTTCTTC
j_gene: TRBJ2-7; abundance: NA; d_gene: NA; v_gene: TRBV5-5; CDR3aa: CASSLLPGRTVTYEQYF; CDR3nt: TGTGCCAGCAGCCTCCTACCGGGGCGGACAGTTACCTACGAGCAGTACTTC
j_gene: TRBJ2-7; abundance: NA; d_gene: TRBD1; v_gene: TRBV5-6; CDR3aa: CASSLLTGGTYEQYF; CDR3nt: TGTGCCAGCAGCTTGCTTACAGGGGGAACCTACGAGCAGTACTTC
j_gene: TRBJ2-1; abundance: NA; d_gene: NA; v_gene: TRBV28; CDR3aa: CASSLLGNEQFF; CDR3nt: TGTGCCAGCAGTTTACTAGGTAATGAGCAGTTCTTC
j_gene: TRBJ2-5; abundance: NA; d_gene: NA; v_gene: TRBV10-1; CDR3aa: CASSESMGAKTQYF; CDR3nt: TGCGCCAGCAGTGAGTCAATGGGGGCAAAGACCCAGTACTTC
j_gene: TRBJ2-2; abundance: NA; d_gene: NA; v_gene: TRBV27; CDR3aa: CASSLLEKTGVNTGELFF; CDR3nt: TGTGCCAGCAGTTTATTAGAAAAGACAGGCGTTAACACCGGGGAGCTGTTTTTT
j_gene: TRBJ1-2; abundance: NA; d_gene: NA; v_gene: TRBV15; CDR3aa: CATSRDRDLIGGRDYGYTF; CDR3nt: TGTGCCACCAGCAGAGATAGGGATTTAATAGGGGGTCGGGACTATGGCTACACCTTC
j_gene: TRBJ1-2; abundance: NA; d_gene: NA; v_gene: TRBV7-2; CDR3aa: CASSLVSPNYGYTF; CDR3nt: TGTGCCAGCAGCTTAGTCAGTCCTAACTATGGCTACACCTTC
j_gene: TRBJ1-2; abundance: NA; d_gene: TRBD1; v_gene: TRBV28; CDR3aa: CASSLPIGTATNYGYTF; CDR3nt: TGTGCCAGCAGTTTACCTATCGGGACAGCCACTAACTATGGCTACACCTTC
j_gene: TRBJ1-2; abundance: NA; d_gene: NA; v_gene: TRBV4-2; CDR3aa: CASSQKGDGYTF; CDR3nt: TGTGCCAGCAGCCAAAAAGGGGATGGCTACACCTTC
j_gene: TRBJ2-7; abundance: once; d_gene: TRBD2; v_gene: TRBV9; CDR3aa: CASSPSGTSYEQYF; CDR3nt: TGTGCCAGCAGCCCTAGCGGGACTTCCTACGAGCAGTACTTC
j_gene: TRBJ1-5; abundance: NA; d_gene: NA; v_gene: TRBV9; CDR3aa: CASSVSGDNQPQHF; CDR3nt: TGTGCCAGCAGCGTATCCGGAGACAATCAGCCCCAGCATTTT
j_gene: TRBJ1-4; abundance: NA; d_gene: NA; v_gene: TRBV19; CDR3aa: CASSRQDNEKLFF; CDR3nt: TGTGCCAGTAGTCGACAGGACAATGAAAAACTGTTTTTT
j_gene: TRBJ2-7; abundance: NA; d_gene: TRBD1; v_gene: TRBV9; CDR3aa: CASSPGQVLYEQYF; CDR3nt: TGTGCCAGCAGCCCGGGACAGGTCCTCTACGAGCAGTACTTC
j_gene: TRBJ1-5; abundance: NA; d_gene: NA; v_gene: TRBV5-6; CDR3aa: CASSWGGGAPRGNQPQHF; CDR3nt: TGTGCCAGCAGCTGGGGAGGAGGCGCGCCCCGGGGTAATCAGCCCCAGCATTTT
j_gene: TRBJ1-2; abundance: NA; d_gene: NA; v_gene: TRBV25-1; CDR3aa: CASSFRKNYGYTF; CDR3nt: TGTGCCAGCAGTTTCAGGAAGAACTATGGCTACACCTTC
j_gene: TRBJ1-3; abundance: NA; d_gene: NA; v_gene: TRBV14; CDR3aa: CASSQFRGTGNTIYF; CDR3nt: TGTGCCAGCAGCCAATTTCGGGGTACTGGAAACACCATATATTTT
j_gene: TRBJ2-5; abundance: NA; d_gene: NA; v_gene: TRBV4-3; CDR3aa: CASSQQGGQETQYF; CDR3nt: TGCGCCAGCAGCCAACAGGGTGGCCAAGAGACCCAGTACTTC
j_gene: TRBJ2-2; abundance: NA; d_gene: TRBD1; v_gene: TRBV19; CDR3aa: CASSPRQGGTGELFF; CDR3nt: TGTGCCAGTAGTCCTAGACAGGGTGGAACCGGGGAGCTGTTTTTT
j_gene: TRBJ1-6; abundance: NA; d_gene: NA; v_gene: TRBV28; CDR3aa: CASSTGVSPLHF; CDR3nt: TGTGCCAGCAGTACGGGGGTTTCACCCCTCCACTTT
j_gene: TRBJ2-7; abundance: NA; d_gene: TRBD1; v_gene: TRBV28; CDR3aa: CASSRDRDYEQYF; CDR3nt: TGTGCCAGCAGTAGGGACAGGGACTACGAGCAGTACTTC
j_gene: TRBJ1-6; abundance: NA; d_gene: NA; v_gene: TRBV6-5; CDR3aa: CASTRTQGNSPLHF; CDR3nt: TGTGCCAGCACCCGAACCCAGGGTAATTCACCCCTCCACTTT
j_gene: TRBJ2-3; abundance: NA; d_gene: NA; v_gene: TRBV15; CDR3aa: CATRTGRAADTQYF; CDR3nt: TGTGCCACCAGAACAGGTAGGGCCGCAGATACGCAGTATTTT
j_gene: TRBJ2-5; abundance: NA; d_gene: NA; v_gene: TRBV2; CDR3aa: CASSPRSETQYF; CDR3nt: TGTGCCAGCAGTCCTAGGAGCGAGACCCAGTACTTC
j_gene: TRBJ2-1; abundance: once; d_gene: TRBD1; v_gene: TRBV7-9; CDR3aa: CASSSRDRGLVEQFF; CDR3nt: TGTGCCAGCAGCTCTCGGGACAGGGGGCTTGTTGAGCAGTTCTTC
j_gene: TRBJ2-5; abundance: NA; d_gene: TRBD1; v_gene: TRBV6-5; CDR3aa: CASTQTGGQETQYF; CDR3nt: TGTGCCAGCACCCAGACAGGGGGTCAAGAGACCCAGTACTTC
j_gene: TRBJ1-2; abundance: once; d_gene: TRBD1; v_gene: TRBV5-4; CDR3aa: CASSLVGGDGYTF; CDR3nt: TGTGCCAGCAGCTTGGTAGGGGGCGATGGCTACACCTTC
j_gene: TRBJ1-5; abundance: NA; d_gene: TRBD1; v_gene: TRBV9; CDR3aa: CASSTGQGARQPQHF; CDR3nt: TGTGCCAGCAGCACTGGACAGGGGGCCCGCCAGCCCCAGCATTTT
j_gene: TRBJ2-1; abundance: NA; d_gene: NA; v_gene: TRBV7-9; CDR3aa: CASSSNYRTTASYNEQFF; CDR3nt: TGTGCCAGCAGCTCCAACTATCGTACGACAGCCTCCTACAATGAGCAGTTCTTC
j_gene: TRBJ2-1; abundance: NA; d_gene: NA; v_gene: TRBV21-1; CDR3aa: CASSSFWTRRDNEQFF; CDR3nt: TGTGCCAGCAGCTCCTTTTGGACTAGAAGGGACAATGAGCAGTTCTTC
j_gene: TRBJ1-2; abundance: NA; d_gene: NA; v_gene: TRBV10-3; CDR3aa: CAIADGEIRGYTF; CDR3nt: TGTGCCATCGCAGACGGGGAAATCAGGGGCTACACCTTC
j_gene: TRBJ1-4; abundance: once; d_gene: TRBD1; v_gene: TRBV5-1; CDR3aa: CASSRGQGNEKLFF; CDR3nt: TGCGCCAGCAGCAGAGGACAGGGGAATGAAAAACTGTTTTTT
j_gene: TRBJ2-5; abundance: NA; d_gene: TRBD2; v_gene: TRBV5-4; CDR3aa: CASSLGTSMTQYF; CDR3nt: TGTGCCAGCAGCTTGGGGACTAGTATGACCCAGTACTTC
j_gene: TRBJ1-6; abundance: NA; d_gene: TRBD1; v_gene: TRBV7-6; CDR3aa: CASSYARGDRADSPLHF; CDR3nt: TGTGCCAGCAGCTACGCTCGGGGGGACAGGGCGGATTCACCCCTCCACTTT